This note documents a single T cell receptor (beta chain) sequence. Its cognate antigen is unknown. These data come from a study of cytomegalovirus exposure and HLA in healthy donors. Study-level information: Unique TCRs numbering some 80 million, obtained from HLA-typed donors, made up an early data release. The study's findings and limits: There were several of the most significant clusters that appeared linked to common viral pathogens in a later analysis. A later look showed TCR association rates differing by HLA locus, highest for DRB1 and lowest for HLA-C. In vitro, a few CMV-associated chains proved specific for CMV antigens.

Germline lookup yields CDR1 SGHDT and CDR2 YYEEEE. This CDR3 is built from 16 residues. Trimming shortened V by 4 bases and J by 0 bases, and 15 bases separated the two germline ends. The primer mix had 60 Vbeta and 13 Jbeta primers. Here immunoSEQ multiplex PCR was the method, and the copy in TCRdb shows in-frame clones only, minus some. The sample records roughly 160,000 clones, roughly 80% being singletons. This TCR was recovered from a boy under 10 years old in good health and CMV-seronegative. What was sequenced was PBMCs. The chain employs TRBV5-6 and TRBJ2-3; D may be TRBD2 (5 bases). CDR3 sequence reads: CASSRWTQPSTDTQYF. CDR3 nucleotide sequence: TGTGCCAGCAGCCGCTGGACTCAACCTAGCACAGATACGCAGTATTTT.